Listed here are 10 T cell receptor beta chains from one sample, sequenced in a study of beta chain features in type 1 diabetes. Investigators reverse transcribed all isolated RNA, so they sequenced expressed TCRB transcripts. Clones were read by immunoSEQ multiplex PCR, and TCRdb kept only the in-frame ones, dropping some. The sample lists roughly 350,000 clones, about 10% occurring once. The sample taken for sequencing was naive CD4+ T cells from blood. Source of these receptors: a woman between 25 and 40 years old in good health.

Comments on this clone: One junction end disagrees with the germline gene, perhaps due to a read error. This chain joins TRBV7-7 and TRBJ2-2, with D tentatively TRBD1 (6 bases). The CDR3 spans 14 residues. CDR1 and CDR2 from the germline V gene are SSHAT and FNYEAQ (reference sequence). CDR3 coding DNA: TGTGCTAGCAGCTTGGCACAGGGCACCGGGGAGCTGTTTTTT. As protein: CASSLAQGTGELFF.

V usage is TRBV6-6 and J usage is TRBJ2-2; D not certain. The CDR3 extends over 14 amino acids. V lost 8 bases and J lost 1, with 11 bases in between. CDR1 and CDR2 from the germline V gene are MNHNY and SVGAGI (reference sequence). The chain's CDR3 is CASGPSGNTGELFF. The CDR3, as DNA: TGTGCCAGCGGGCCTTCCGGGAACACCGGGGAGCTGTTTTTT.

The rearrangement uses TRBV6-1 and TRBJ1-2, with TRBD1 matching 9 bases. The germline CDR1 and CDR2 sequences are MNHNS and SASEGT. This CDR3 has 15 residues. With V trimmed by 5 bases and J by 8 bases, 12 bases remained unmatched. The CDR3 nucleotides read TGTGCCAGCAGTCCACCCTCCGGGACAGGGAGAGGCTACACCTTC. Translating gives CASSPPSGTGRGYTF.

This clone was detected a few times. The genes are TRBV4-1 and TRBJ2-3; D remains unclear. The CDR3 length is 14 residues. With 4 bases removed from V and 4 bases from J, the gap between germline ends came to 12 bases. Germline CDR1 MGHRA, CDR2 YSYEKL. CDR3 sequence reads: CASSLRLTSDTQYF. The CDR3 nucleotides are TGCGCCAGCAGCCTCCGACTCACGTCAGATACGCAGTATTTT.

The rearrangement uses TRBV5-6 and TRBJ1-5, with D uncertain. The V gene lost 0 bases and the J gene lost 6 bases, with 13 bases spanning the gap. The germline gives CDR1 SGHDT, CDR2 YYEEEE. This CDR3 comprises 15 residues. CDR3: CASSLAGGFSQPQHF. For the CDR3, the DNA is TGTGCCAGCAGCTTGGCCGGCGGTTTCAGTCAGCCCCAGCATTTT.

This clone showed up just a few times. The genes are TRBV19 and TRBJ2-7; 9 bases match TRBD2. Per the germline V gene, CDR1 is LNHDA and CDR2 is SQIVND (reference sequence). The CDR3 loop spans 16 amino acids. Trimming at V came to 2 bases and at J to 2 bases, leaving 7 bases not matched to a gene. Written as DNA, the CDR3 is TGTGCCAGTAGTATATCAGCGGGAGGAAGTCCCTACGAGCAGTACTTC. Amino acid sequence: CASSISAGGSPYEQYF. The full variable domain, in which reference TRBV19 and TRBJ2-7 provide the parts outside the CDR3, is DGGITQSPKYLFRKEGQNVTLSCEQNLNHDAMYWYRQDPGQGLRLIYYSQIVNDFQKGDIAEGYSVSREKKESFPLTVTSAQKNPTAFYLCASSISAGGSPYEQYFGPGTRLTVT.

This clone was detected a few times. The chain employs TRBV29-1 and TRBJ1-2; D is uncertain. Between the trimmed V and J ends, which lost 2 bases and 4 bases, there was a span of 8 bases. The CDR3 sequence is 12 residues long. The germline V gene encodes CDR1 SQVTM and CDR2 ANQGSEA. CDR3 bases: TGCAGCGTTGAATTCGGTGGCTATGGCTACACCTTC. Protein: CSVEFGGYGYTF.

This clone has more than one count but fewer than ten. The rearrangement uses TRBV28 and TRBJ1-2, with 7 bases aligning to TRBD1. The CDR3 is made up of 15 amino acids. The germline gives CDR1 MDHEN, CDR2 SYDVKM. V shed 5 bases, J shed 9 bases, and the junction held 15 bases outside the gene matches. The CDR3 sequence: CASSQTGQALQRYTF. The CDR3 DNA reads TGTGCCAGCAGTCAGACCGGACAGGCCCTTCAACGCTACACCTTC.

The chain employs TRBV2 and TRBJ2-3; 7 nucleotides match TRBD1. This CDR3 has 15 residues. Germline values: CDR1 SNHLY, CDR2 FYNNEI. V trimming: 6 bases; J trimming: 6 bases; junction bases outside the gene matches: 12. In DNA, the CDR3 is TGTGCCAGCAGCCCCAGGGGGTCTTTAAGGGATACGCAGTATTTT. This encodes CASSPRGSLRDTQYF.

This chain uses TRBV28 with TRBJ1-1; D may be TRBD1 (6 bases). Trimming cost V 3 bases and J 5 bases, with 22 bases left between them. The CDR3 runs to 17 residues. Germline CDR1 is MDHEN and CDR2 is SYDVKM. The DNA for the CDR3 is TGTGCCAGCAGTTTCGTAGGGGGTAAGAGTGGTTTTACTGAAGCTTTCTTT. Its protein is CASSFVGGKSGFTEAFF.